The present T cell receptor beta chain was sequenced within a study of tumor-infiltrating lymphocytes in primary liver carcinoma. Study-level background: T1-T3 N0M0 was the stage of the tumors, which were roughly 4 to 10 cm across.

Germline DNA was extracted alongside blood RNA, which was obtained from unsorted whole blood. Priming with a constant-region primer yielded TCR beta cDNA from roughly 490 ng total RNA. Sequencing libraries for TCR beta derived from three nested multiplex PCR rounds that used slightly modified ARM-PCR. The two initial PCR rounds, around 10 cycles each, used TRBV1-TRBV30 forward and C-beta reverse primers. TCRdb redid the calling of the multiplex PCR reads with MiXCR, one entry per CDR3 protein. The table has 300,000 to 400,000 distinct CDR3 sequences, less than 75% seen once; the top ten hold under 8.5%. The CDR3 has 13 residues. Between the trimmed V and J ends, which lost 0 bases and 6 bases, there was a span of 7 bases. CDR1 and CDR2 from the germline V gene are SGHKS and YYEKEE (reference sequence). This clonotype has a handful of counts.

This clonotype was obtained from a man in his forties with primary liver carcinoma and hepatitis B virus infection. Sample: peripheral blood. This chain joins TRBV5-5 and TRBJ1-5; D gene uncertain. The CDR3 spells CASSLGQSQPQHF. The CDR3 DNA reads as TGTGCCAGCAGCTTGGGGCAGAGTCAGCCCCAGCATTTT.